This T cell receptor beta chain was captured in a study of cytotoxic CD8 clonotypes in ibrutinib-treated CLL. Remarks on this clone: The antigen is not known.

Regarding the study as a whole: Treatment left the uncommon public clonotypes either contracted or stable in frequency. Elevated clonality accompanied ibrutinib response, with a return toward baseline values at progression.

TCRdb's table, derived via immunoSEQ multiplex PCR, lists solely in-frame clones and lacks some. The sample shows approximately 84,000 clones, 79% of them seen only once. Germline V CDR1 and CDR2: SQVTM, ANQGSEA. V lost 6 bases, J lost 3 bases, and 9 bases stayed unmatched. The length of the CDR3 is 14 residues. This rearrangement joins TRBV29-1 to TRBJ2-7; the match to TRBD2 covers 9 bases. The origin of this receptor is a human donor with chronic lymphocytic leukemia. Specimen: PBMCs, collected after 12 months of ibrutinib treatment. The DNA of the CDR3 is TGCAGCGTCCTCGTAGCGGGGGCAATCTACGAGCAGTACTTC. This translates into CSVLVAGAIYEQYF.